This entry concerns a single T cell receptor (beta chain). Its antigen is not yet known. Per-base qualities were not stored, and no clone one base away is much larger. The record originates from a study of blood T cells in healthy people across ages (dated by TCRdb to about 2015). For the wider study: In model experiments, roughly one uniquely barcoded TCR beta cDNA molecule per two T cells was captured by template switching. To track age-related changes in TCR beta repertoire diversity, the study relied on deep sequencing normalized with unique cDNA molecular identifiers. The donors were split into four age groups: young (average 16 years), middle-aged (39), aged (more than 55) and long-lived (approximately 89). To avoid experimental bias, donors of different ages were randomly spread across the sequencing lanes. Using the same blood draw, the study looked at two additional independent replicas of 1 million unique cDNA reads for two donors, one aged 18 to 30 and the other aged 80 or older. Results the study describes overall, beyond this receptor: The CMV infection status of donors was not known, potentially confounding age-related changes in expanded clonotypes. Because profiling used bulk unsorted PBMCs, naive and antigen-experienced compartments could not be compared conclusively. As age increased, observed TCR beta diversity per million T cells dropped in a roughly linear way, and a significant reduction was already evident by age roughly 40. Estimates of total diversity based on one million sequenced T cells were considered lower bounds and underestimates. Compared with the aged group, the long-lived group had more naive CD4+ T cells, fewer expanded clones and increased TCR diversity, suggesting age selection. The percentage of naive T cells measured by flow cytometry correlated strongly with observed TCR beta diversity.

From its cysteine to its phenylalanine, the CDR3 spans 16 amino acids. The DNA shown is the 48-base CDR3, in frame from base 1. The germline V gene sets CDR1 to SGHRS and CDR2 to YFSETQ. Trimmed from V: 5 bases; trimmed from J: 7 bases; junction bases lacking a gene match: 13. The library was obtained by 5' RACE. The listed sequencing device is Illumina HiSeq 2500. A second PCR of about 6 to 11 cycles was performed with a sample-barcoded 5' primer and a J-beta primer mix. A template-switch 5' adaptor carrying 12 random nucleotides introduced a unique molecular identifier onto each TCR beta cDNA molecule. Each sample yielded at least 2.5 million CDR3-containing paired-end reads. First-strand cDNA synthesis was performed from all RNA using the Mint cDNA synthesis kit, with priming by a TRBC-specific oligonucleotide. Following uracil-DNA glycosylase treatment, a first 18-cycle PCR with universal primers M1SS and BC2_uni_R was performed on all cDNA. The authors processed their data as follows. Normalization of each sample was performed by random selection of 1 million high-quality reads, each carrying a distinct molecular identifier. Reads sharing molecular identifiers were discarded rather than binned into consensus sequences. CDR3 identification, clonotype clustering and error correction used MiTCR with a Q25 quality threshold and the strictest error-elimination algorithm. A nonparametric unseen species model using Euler transformation provided a lower-bound estimate of total TCR beta diversity. TCRdb itself trimmed the public reads at Q25 with fastp, ran MiXCR and retained productive beta chains. Under each unique CDR3 protein, matching rows form one entry showing the most common genes and DNA. The V and J calls come from TCRdb's annotation, not from the publication. This sample comprises approximately 350,000 distinct CDR3 sequences, about 49% of them detected only once. 45% to 60% of the sample belongs to the ten largest clones.

The donors were under 40 Caucasian individuals from Russia, aged roughly 6 to 90 years, who were systemically healthy. Each donor gave about 9.7 milliliters of peripheral blood, drawn into EDTA-treated Vacutainer tubes. PBMCs were isolated by Ficoll-Paque density-gradient centrifugation, with at least 6 million obtained per sample. Trizol reagent was used to extract total RNA from the PBMCs, yielding at least 5.5 micrograms per sample. The percentages of naive CD45RAhigh/CD27high T cells were determined by flow cytometry on a PBMC aliquot from every donor. In this chain, TRBV5-1 is recombined with TRBJ2-1; 9 junctional bases match TRBD2. The sequenced sample consisted of blood. This receptor was identified in a man in his 60s in good health. The CDR3 in this case is CASSLRLAGRSNEQFF. The nucleotides read TGCGCCAGCAGTCTTCGCCTAGCGGGGCGGTCGAATGAGCAGTTCTTC.